The clone carrying this TCR beta chain appeared a few times. CDR1 MNHEY and CDR2 SVGAGI come from the germline V gene. CDR3 length equals 15 residues. V was clipped by 2 bases and J by 6 bases, with 16 bases between them. After constant-region reverse-primer amplification, full-length variable regions underwent semi-nested PCR with Nested Universal Primer A. A single record per CDR3 protein comes from TCRdb applying MiXCR to the 5' RACE reads. Among fewer than 65,000 distinct CDR3 sequences listed, under 25% were seen once. Cells sorted as Tregs were CD4+, CD25+ and CD127-/low. Sequences were obtained from tumor-infiltrating Tregs sorted from the breast tumor. The origin of this receptor is a female donor with breast cancer. V and J are TRBV6-5 and TRBJ1-2; tentatively, D is TRBD1 (5 bases). CDR3 in DNA: TGTGCCAGCAGTTACCGCTTAGGGACCCCGGATGGCTACACCTTC. Its protein is CASSYRLGTPDGYTF.